The entry that follows covers one TCR beta chain sequence. Its matching antigen is unknown. The sample belongs to a study of radiotherapy plus CTLA-4 blockade in lung cancer. Overall study context: Disease control reached about 28%, with objective responses in roughly 17%. Overall study findings and caveats: Early shifts in blood T cell clones, with interferon-beta, reportedly predicted response best. Among blood TCR repertoires after radiotherapy plus ipilimumab, tumor-derived clones expanded.

Losses at the gene ends were 2 bases for V and 1 base for J; bases not matched to a gene: 4. Germline CDR1 is SGHVS and CDR2 is FNYEAQ. The CDR3 spans 16 residues. The repertoire was sequenced with immunoSEQ multiplex PCR; TCRdb's copy has only in-frame clones and lacks some. The sample shows around 65,000 clones, roughly 77% of them seen only once. Enrolled patients, whose metastatic non-small-cell lung cancer was chemo-refractory, received focal radiation plus CTLA-4 blockade with ipilimumab. The chain links TRBV7-6 to TRBJ2-2, with TRBD1 identical over 7 bases. The sequenced sample was peripheral blood, obtained from a patient treated with radiotherapy plus ipilimumab. The receptor was isolated from a human donor with non-small cell lung cancer who had a complete response to radiotherapy plus ipilimumab. CDR3: CASSLPRTGNTGELFF. The CDR3 bases are TGTGCCAGCAGCTTACCCCGGACAGGGAACACCGGGGAGCTGTTTTTT.